Listed here are 2 T cell receptor beta chains from one sample, sequenced in a study of regulatory T cells in long-lasting Graves disease. Arm-PCR of CDR3 regions and iRepertoire HTBI primers were the basis on which TCR beta libraries were built. TCRdb re-called the multiplex PCR reads through MiXCR, storing one row per CDR3 protein. The sample carries fewer than 350,000 distinct CDR3 sequences, 15% to 20% recorded once. Time point indicated: newly diagnosed GD, antithyroid drugs for less than 3 months. PBMC-extracted RNA yielded the TCR library. The specimen was peripheral blood mononuclear cells (PBMCs), collected at new diagnosis, from a patient treated with antithyroid drugs. The source is a female donor with Graves disease.

This clonotype was recorded at least ten times. The chain uses TRBV12-3 or TRBV12-4 and TRBJ1-5; maybe TRBD1 (5 bases). The CDR3 runs to 14 residues. Trimming took off 7 bases at V and 2 bases at J, with 12 bases between the two ends. CDR3 in amino acids: CASNLGGGNQPQHF. DNA of the CDR3: TGTGCCAGCAACCTGGGGGGAGGCAATCAGCCCCAGCATTTT.

The sample holds a few counts of this clonotype. The CDR3 nucleotides are TGTGCCAGCAGTTTATCGCCCACGGGCGACAGGAGTGGGACCTACACCATATATTTT. It translates to CASSLSPTGDRSGTYTIYF. The V and J genes are TRBV12-3 or TRBV12-4 and TRBJ1-3; weak D call: TRBD1 (6 bases). The CDR3 runs 19 residues. Trimming left V 2 bases short and J 8 bases short, with 28 bases between.